This TCR beta chain comes out of a study of shared clonotypes between healthy human individuals. Study-level information: Researchers assigned three CD4 naive, three CD4 memory, two CD8 naive and one CD8 memory plate to each donor.

This clone was counted a few times. The antigen is not known. Here immunoSEQ multiplex PCR was the method, and the copy in TCRdb shows in-frame clones only, minus some. The sample carries 1 million to 1.2 million clones, around 77% recorded once. Study-wide findings and caveats: Larger estimated richness was generally recorded for naive subsets relative to memory subsets. The study's rarefaction showed incomplete sorted-subset sequencing despite large depth.

The CDR3 extends over 13 amino acids. Germline CDR1 reads SNHLY; CDR2 reads FYNNEI. The junction had 5 bases not matched to a gene; V was cut back by 8 bases and J by 4 bases. The source of this sequence is a man between 18 and 35 years old in good health. Some clones in this sample may be carry-over from other donors' samples. Material for sequencing was memory CD4+ T cells from PBMCs. Subset given: CD45RA-negative fraction. The chain is built from TRBV2 and TRBJ2-3; 8 bases fit TRBD2. The CDR3 sequence is CASGRGASDTQYF. The CDR3 coding sequence is TGTGCCAGCGGGCGGGGGGCATCAGATACGCAGTATTTT.